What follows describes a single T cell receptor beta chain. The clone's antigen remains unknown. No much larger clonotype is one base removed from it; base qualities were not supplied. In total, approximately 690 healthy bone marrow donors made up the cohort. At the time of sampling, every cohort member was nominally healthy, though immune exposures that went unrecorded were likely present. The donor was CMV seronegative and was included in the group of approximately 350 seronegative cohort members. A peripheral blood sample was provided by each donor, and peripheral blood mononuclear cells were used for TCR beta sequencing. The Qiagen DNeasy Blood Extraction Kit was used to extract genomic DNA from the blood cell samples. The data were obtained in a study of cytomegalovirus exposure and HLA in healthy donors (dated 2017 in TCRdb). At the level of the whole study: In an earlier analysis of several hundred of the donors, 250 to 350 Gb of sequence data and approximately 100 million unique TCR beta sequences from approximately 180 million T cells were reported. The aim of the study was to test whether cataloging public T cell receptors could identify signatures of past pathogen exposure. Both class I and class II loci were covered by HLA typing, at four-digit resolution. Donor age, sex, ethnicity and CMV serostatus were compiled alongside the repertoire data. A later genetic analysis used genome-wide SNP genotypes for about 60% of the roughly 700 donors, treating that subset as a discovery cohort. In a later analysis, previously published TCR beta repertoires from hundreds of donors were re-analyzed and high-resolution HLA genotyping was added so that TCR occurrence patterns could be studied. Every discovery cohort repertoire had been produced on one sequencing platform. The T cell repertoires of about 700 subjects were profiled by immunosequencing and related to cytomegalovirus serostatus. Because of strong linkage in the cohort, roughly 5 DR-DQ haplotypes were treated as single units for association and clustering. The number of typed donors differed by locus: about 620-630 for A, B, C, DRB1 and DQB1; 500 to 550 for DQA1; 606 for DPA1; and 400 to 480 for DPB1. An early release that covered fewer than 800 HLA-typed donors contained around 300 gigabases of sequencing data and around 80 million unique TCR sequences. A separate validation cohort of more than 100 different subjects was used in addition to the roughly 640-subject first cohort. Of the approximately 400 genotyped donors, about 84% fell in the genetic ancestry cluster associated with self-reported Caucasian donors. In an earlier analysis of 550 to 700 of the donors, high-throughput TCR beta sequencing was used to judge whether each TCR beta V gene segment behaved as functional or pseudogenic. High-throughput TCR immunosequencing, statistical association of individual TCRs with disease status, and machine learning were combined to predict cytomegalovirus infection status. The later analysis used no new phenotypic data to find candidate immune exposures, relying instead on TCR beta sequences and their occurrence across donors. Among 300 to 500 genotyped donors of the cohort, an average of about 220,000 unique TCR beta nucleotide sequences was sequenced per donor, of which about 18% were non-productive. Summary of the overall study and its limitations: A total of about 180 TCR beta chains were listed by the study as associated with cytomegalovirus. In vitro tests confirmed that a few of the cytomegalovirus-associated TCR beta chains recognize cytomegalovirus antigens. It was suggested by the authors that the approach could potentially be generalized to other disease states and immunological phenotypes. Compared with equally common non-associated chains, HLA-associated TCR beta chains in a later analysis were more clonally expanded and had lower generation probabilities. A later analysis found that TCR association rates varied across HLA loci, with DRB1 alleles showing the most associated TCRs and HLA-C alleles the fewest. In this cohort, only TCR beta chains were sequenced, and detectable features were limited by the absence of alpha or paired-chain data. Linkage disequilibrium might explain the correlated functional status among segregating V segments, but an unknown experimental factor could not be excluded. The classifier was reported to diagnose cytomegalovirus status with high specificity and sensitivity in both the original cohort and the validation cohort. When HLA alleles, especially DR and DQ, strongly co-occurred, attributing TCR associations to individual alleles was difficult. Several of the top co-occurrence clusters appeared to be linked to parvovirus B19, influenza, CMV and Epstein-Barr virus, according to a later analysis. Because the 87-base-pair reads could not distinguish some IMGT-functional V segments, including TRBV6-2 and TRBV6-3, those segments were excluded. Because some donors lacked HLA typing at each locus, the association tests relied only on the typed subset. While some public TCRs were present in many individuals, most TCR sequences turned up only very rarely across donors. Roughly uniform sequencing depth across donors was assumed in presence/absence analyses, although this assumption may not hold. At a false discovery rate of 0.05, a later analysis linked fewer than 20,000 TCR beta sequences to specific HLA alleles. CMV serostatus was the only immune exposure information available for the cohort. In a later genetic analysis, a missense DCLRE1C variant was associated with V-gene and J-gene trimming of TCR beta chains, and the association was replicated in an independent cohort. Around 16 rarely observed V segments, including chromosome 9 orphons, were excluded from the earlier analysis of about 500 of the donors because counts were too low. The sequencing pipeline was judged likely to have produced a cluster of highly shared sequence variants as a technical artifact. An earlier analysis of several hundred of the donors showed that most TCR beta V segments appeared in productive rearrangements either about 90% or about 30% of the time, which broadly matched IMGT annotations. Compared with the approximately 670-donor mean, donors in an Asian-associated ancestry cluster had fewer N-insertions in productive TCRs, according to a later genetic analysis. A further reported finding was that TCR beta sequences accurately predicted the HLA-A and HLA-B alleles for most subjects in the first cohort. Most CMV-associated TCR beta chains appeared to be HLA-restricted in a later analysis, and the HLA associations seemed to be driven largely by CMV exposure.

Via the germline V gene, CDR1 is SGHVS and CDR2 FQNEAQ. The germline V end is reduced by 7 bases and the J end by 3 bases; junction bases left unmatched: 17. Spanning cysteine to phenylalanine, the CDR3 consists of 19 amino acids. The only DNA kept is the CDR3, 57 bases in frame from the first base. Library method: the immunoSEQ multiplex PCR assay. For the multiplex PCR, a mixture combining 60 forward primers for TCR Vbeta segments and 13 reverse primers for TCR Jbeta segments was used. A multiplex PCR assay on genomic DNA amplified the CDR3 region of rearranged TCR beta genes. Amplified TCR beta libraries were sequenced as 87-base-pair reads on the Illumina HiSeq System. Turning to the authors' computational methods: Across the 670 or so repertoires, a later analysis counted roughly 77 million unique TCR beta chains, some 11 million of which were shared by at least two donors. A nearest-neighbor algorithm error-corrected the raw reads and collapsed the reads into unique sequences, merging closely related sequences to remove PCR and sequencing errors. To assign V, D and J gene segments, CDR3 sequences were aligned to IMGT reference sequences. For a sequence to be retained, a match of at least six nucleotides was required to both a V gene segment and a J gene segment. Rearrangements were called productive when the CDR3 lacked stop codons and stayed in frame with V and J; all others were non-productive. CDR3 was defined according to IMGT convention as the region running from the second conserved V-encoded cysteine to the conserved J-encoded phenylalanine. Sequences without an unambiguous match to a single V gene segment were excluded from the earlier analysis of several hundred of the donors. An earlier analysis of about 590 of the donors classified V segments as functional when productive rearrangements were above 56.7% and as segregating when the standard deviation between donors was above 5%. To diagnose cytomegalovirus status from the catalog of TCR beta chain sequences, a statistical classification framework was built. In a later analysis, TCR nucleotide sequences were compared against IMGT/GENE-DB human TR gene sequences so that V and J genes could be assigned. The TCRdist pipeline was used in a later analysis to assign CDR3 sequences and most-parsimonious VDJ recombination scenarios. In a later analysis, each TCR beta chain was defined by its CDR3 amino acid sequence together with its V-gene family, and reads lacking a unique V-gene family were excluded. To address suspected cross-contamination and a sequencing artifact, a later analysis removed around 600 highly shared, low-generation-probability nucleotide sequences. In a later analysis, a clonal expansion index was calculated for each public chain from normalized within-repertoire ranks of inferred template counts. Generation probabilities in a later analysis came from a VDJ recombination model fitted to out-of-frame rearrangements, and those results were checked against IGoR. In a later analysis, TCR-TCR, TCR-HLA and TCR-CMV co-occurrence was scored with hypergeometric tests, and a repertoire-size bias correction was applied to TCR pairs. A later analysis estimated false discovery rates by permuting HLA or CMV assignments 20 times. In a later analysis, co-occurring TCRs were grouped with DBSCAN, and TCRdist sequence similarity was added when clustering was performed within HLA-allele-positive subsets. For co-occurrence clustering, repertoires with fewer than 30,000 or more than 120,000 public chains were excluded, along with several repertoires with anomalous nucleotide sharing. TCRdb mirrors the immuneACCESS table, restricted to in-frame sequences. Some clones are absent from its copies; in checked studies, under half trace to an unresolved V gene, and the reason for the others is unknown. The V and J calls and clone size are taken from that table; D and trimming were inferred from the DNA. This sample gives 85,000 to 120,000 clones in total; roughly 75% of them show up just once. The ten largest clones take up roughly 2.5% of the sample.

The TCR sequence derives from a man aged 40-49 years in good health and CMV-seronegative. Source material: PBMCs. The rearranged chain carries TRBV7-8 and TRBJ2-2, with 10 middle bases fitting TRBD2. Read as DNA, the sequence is TGTGCCAGCACCTCGCCGGGACTAGCGTTAAATTCGGACACCGGGGAGCTGTTTTTT. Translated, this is CASTSPGLALNSDTGELFF.